The 17 T cell receptor beta chains given below trace back to one sample, sequenced in a study of cytomegalovirus exposure and HLA in healthy donors. TCRdb's copy holds only in-frame clones and misses some; the assay was immunoSEQ multiplex PCR. This sample has around 150,000 clones; just over 85% occur once, and the top ten carry just under 8%. What was sequenced was PBMCs. The receptors stem from a woman between 18 and 30 years old in good health and CMV-seropositive.

A few counts support this clone. This chain links TRBV28 with TRBJ1-1, with TRBD1 matching over 7 bases. This CDR3 spans 18 amino acids. Trimming at V came to 5 bases and at J to 1 base, leaving 16 bases not matched to a gene. From germline, CDR1 is MDHEN and CDR2 SYDVKM. This CDR3 is CASSVKKGARAPNTEAFF. The CDR3 DNA reads TGTGCCAGCAGTGTTAAGAAGGGGGCGAGAGCCCCGAACACTGAAGCTTTCTTT.

The gene calls are TRBV6-1 and TRBJ2-2; D gene ambiguous. Per germline, CDR1 MNHNS and CDR2 SASEGT. V lost 3 bases, J lost 5 bases, and 7 bases lay in between. The CDR3 totals 13 residues. As DNA, the CDR3 is TGTGCCAGCAGTGAGGAGCGTACCGGGGAGCTGTTTTTT. Its protein is CASSEERTGELFF.

This sequence joins TRBV9 and TRBJ2-1; the match to TRBD2 covers 7 bases. The CDR3 contains 14 residues. Trimming cost V 3 bases and J 5 bases; bases outside gene matches: 5. Germline CDR1 SGDLS, CDR2 YYNGEE. In nucleotides, the CDR3 is TGTGCCAGCAGCGCCAGCGGGAATAACAATGAGCAGTTCTTC. This sequence encodes CASSASGNNNEQFF.

This sequence joins TRBV23-1 and TRBJ1-1; tentatively, D is TRBD1 (5 bases). TRBV23-1 belongs to the ORF category, with a function that is uncertain. Trimming took off 4 bases at V and 5 bases at J, with 11 bases between the two ends. CDR3 length: 13 residues. The DNA of the CDR3 is TGCGCCAGCAGTCTACCAGGGTTAACTGAAGCTTTCTTT. Its protein is CASSLPGLTEAFF.

This clone was picked up a small number of times. This chain links TRBV25-1 with TRBJ1-2; D is uncertain. CDR1 is MGHDK, CDR2 SYGVNS, per germline. The germline V and J ends were trimmed by 3 bases and 8 bases, with 10 bases remaining between them. The CDR3 contains 12 residues. CDR3: CASSEAGVGYTF. In DNA form, the CDR3 reads TGTGCCAGCAGTGAGGCGGGTGTCGGCTACACCTTC.

The genes are TRBV18 and TRBJ2-6, with 10 bases identical to TRBD2. The CDR3 loop spans 20 amino acids. Germline assignment: CDR1 KGHSH and CDR2 LQKENI. Germline trimming cut 1 base from V and 0 bases from J; bases unmatched to any gene: 9. The CDR3 loop reads CASSPLGLADKPSGANVLTF. The CDR3 DNA reads TGTGCCAGCTCACCACTTGGACTAGCGGACAAACCCTCTGGGGCCAACGTCCTGACTTTC.

This rearrangement joins TRBV29-1 to TRBJ2-3, with a tentative D call TRBD2 (6 bases). Trimming shortened V by 6 bases and J by 4 bases, and 20 bases separated the two germline ends. The CDR3 runs to 15 residues. In germline, CDR1 is SQVTM, CDR2 ANQGSEA. Here the CDR3 DNA reads TGCAGCGTAACCGGACTCTGGGGAGGTTCAGATACGCAGTATTTT. Translating it yields CSVTGLWGGSDTQYF.

The chain has TRBV21-1 and TRBJ1-6; the table calls TRBD1, which could not be checked here. TRBV21-1 is a known pseudogene. The CDR3 is 18 residues long. The DNA for the CDR3 is TGTGCCAGCAGCAAAATTGGGACAGGGGGCGGCTATAATTCACCCCTCCACTTT. It encodes CASSKIGTGGGYNSPLHF.

The genes are TRBV4-2 and TRBJ2-1, with a tentative D call TRBD2 (5 bases). Germline V gives CDR1 LGHNA, CDR2 YNFKEQ. V was pared by 0 bases and J by 9 bases, with 18 bases between. The CDR3 consists of 16 residues. This CDR3 reads CASSQDLRVGDGEQFF. The CDR3 nucleotides are TGTGCCAGCAGCCAAGATTTGCGGGTTGGAGATGGTGAGCAGTTCTTC.

The chain carries TRBV15 and TRBJ2-1, with D maybe TRBD2 (6 bases). Trimming took off 0 bases at V and 10 bases at J, with 10 bases between the two ends. CDR3 length equals 13 residues. CDR1 LNHNV and CDR2 YYDKDF come from the germline V gene (reference sequence). CDR3 nucleotides: TGTGCCACCAGCAGAGATAGCCGGGGGGAGCAGTTCTTC. Protein: CATSRDSRGEQFF.

The chain couples TRBV7-2 to TRBJ2-2, with a possible D match to TRBD1 (5 bases). V lost 3 bases, J lost 5 bases, and 16 bases lay in between. The CDR3 has 16 residues. Looked up from germline, CDR1 is SGHTA and CDR2 is FQGNSA. CDR3 sequence (DNA): TGTGCCAGCAGCTTTCCCGAGGCCCGACAGACCGGGGAGCTGTTTTTT. Its translation: CASSFPEARQTGELFF.

V is TRBV7-9 and J is TRBJ2-1; 11 nucleotides align to TRBD2. Germline trimming cut 8 bases from V and 7 bases from J; bases unmatched to any gene: 19. CDR3 length: 18 amino acids. In germline, CDR1 is SEHNR, CDR2 FQNEAQ (reference sequence). CDR3 sequence: CASGRVAGGPFTFNEQFF. Written as DNA, the CDR3 is TGTGCCAGCGGCCGGGTAGCGGGAGGGCCATTTACTTTTAATGAGCAGTTCTTC.

V gene TRBV19 combines with J gene TRBJ2-1, with a tentative D call TRBD2 (6 bases). Per the germline V gene, CDR1 is LNHDA and CDR2 is SQIVND (reference sequence). The CDR3 is 13 residues long. The ends were cut back, 3 bases at V and 10 bases at J, with 13 bases in the middle. For the CDR3, the DNA is TGTGCCAGTAGTATGGTCGGAGGAGGGGAGCAGTTCTTC. This sequence encodes CASSMVGGGEQFF.

V gene TRBV15 combines with J gene TRBJ2-5, with D possibly matching TRBD2 (5 bases). The germline V and J ends were trimmed by 0 bases and 2 bases, with 10 bases remaining between them. The CDR3 is made up of 15 amino acids. CDR1 is LNHNV, CDR2 YYDKDF, per germline (reference sequence). In nucleotides, the CDR3 is TGTGCCACCAGCAGAGATCCGGGGTATCAAGAGACCCAGTACTTC. Amino acid sequence: CATSRDPGYQETQYF.

The V gene is TRBV6-1, the J gene TRBJ2-1; TRBD2 agrees at 7 bases. Germline V gene data show CDR1 as MNHNS and CDR2 as SASEGT. The CDR3 has 16 residues. J lost 6 bases, V lost 2 bases, and 10 bases had no gene match. The CDR3 is CASSELGGRAANEQFF. CDR3 nucleotide sequence: TGTGCCAGCAGTGAATTGGGCGGGAGAGCCGCCAATGAGCAGTTCTTC.

The rearrangement uses TRBV2 and TRBJ2-1, with 12 bases that match TRBD2. V dropped 8 bases and J dropped 7; count of bases not matched to a gene: 9. From germline, CDR1 is SNHLY and CDR2 FYNNEI. The CDR3 has 15 amino acids. As DNA, the CDR3 is TGTGCCAGCGGCTGGACTAGCGGGATGGGTAATGAGCAGTTCTTC. Translated: CASGWTSGMGNEQFF.

The J gene is TRBJ2-1, the V gene TRBV7-3; 7 bases are shared with TRBD2. In germline, CDR1 is SGHTA, CDR2 FQGTGA. This CDR3 region has 16 residues. Trimming cost V 2 bases and J 2 bases; bases outside gene matches: 6. CDR3 nucleotides: TGTGCCAGCAGCTTACGGCTCGGGAGGACCTACAATGAGCAGTTCTTC. It codes for CASSLRLGRTYNEQFF.